This T cell receptor beta chain is from a study of shared clonotypes between healthy human individuals. Study as a whole: Researchers assigned three CD4 naive, three CD4 memory, two CD8 naive and one CD8 memory plate to each donor.

As concerns this clone: What it recognizes is unknown.

The data were produced by immunoSEQ multiplex PCR, yet TCRdb's version contains in-frame clones alone and is incomplete. This table holds roughly 2,500,000 clones, 80% to 95% found once. Study results and limitations: Naive subsets generally exceeded memory subsets in estimated richness.

CDR1 and CDR2 from the germline V gene are LNHNV and YYDKDF (reference sequence). Trimming pared 0 bases from V and 11 bases from J, leaving 16 bases between. CDR3 length: 14 residues. This receptor was identified in a man aged 18 to 35 in good health. Some clones in this sample may be carry-over from other donors' samples. V and J are TRBV15 and TRBJ1-1; no clear D gene. Sequencing was carried out using naive CD4+ T cells from PBMCs. The subset: CD45RA+ positively selected. In DNA, the CDR3 is TGTGCCACCAGCAGAGATCTGGGCGCCGGGATGGCTTTCTTT. It yields the protein CATSRDLGAGMAFF.